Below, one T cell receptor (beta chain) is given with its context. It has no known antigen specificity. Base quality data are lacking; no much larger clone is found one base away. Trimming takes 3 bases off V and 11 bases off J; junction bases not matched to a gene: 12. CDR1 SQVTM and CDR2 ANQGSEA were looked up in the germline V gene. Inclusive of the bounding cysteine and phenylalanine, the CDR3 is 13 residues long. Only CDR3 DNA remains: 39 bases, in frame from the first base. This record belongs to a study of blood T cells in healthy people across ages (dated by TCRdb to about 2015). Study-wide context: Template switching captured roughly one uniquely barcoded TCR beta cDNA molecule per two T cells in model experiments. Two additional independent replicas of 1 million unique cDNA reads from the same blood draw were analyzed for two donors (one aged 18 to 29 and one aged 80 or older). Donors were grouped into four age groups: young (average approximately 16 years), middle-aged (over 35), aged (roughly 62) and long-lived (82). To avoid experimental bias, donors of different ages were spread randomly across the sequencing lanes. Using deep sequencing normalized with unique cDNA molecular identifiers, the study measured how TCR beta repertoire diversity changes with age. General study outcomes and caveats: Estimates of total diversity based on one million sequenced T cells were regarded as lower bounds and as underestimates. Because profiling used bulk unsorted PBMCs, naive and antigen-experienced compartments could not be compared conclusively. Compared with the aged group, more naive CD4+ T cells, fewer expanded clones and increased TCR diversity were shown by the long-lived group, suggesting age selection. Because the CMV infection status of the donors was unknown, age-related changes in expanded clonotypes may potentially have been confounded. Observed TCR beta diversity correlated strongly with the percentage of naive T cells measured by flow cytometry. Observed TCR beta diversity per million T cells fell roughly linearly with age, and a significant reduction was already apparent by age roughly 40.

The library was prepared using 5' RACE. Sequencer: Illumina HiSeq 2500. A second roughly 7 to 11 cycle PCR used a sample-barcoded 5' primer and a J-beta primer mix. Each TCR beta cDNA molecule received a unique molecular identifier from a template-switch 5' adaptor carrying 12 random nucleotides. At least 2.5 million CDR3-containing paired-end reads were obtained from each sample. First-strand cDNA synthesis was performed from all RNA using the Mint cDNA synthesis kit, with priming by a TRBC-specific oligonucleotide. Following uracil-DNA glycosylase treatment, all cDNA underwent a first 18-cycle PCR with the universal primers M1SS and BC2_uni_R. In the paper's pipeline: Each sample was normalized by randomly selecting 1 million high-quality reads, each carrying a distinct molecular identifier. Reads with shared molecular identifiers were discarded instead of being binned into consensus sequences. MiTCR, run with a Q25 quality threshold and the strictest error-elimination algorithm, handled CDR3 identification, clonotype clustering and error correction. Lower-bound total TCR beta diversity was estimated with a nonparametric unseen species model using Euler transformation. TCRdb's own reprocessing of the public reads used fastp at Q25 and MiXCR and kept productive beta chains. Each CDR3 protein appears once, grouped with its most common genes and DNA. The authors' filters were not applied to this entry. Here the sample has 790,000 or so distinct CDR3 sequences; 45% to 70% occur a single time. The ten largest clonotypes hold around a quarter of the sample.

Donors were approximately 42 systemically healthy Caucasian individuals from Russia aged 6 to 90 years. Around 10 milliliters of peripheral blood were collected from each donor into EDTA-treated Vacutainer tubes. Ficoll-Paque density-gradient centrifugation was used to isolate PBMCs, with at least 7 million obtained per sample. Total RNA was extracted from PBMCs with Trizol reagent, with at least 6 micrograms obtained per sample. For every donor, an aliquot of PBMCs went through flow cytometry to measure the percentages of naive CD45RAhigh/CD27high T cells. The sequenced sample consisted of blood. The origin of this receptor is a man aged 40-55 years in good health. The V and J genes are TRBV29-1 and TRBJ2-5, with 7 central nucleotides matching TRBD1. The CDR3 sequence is CSVDATGVDEQYF. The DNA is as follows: TGCAGCGTTGACGCTACAGGGGTAGATGAGCAGTACTTC.